The T cell receptor beta chain under discussion was sequenced for a study of blood T cell repertoires in COVID-19. For the study at large: Acute and convalescent COVID-19 specimens originated in the United States, Italy and Spain. Nucleic acid was either cDNA or gDNA, and it came from T cells, B-cell-depleted T cells, or PBMCs.

V shed 3 bases and J shed 4 bases, with 7 bases lying between them. The CDR3 has 12 residues. Per germline, CDR1 SGHRS and CDR2 YFSETQ. As originally analysed: Cell counts per sample came from amplifying reference gene primers. Libraries were prepared by immunoSEQ multiplex PCR; TCRdb keeps only in-frame clonotypes and omits some of them. V and J calls plus clone size are reproduced from that table; the DNA served to infer D and trimming. The sample lists 200,000 to 250,000 clones, around 86% occurring once. The TCR sequence derives from a man in his 60s who had recovered from COVID-19. The sequenced sample was peripheral blood. This rearrangement joins TRBV5-1 to TRBJ2-5; D is unresolved. CDR3 residues: CASSSGRETQYF. In DNA form, the CDR3 reads TGCGCCAGCAGCTCGGGTCGAGAGACCCAGTACTTC.